This TCR beta chain was observed in a study of T cell responses to AZD1222 COVID-19 vaccine. Study summary: The study pooled second doses at about 4 or about 12 weeks.

Overall study findings and caveats: Mostly white British, mostly female donors; authors suggested clonal diversity may be underestimated. Repertoires were collected only later (after the peak T cell response had occurred).

The table came from immunoSEQ multiplex PCR; TCRdb's copy has only in-frame clones and leaves some out. The sample has 95,000 to 150,000 clones; roughly 90% are singletons. This clone appeared a few times. Its matching antigen is unknown. The receptor was derived from an adult in good health. Material: peripheral blood, obtained on day 0 of AZD1222 vaccination.

The CDR3 bases are TGCGCCAGCAGTCAATCTATCCCAGAACCGGGGGCTGAAGCTTTCTTT. This sequence encodes CASSQSIPEPGAEAFF. The chain combines TRBV23-1 with TRBJ1-1; TRBD1 is a possible D gene (5 bases). TRBV23-1 is flagged as an ORF with uncertain function. The CDR3 covers 16 residues. Trimming removed 0 bases from V and 6 bases from J, with 17 bases in between.